This T cell receptor (beta chain) was sequenced for a study of CD8 T cells in Susac syndrome. Study-level findings and limits: The study recognized that the number of individuals in its TCR sequencing and HLA analysis was relatively small.

cDNA came from roughly 0.53 to 1 ug RNA primed by random hexamers. MiXCR, applied by TCRdb to the immunoSEQ multiplex PCR reads, yields one record per CDR3 protein. The data hold under 200,000 distinct CDR3 sequences, with roughly 96% observed a single time. The CD8+ and CD4+ T cells were isolated magnetically using a negative isolation approach, whereas the TEMRA cells were enriched by FACS. This CDR3 contains 19 residues. The germline V gene has CDR1 SEHNR and CDR2 FQNEAQ (reference sequence). The V gene lost 3 bases and the J gene lost 0 bases, with 18 bases spanning the gap. Turning to this clonotype: The antigen is unknown.

This TCR was recovered from a human donor in good health. This chain connects TRBV7-9 to TRBJ2-6; TRBD1 might be the D (5 bases). The sample consisted of CD4+ T cells from PBMCs. The CDR3 loop is CASSFEAGQPYSGANVLTF. The CDR3 DNA sequence: TGTGCCAGCAGCTTCGAGGCAGGACAACCATACTCTGGGGCCAACGTCCTGACTTTC.